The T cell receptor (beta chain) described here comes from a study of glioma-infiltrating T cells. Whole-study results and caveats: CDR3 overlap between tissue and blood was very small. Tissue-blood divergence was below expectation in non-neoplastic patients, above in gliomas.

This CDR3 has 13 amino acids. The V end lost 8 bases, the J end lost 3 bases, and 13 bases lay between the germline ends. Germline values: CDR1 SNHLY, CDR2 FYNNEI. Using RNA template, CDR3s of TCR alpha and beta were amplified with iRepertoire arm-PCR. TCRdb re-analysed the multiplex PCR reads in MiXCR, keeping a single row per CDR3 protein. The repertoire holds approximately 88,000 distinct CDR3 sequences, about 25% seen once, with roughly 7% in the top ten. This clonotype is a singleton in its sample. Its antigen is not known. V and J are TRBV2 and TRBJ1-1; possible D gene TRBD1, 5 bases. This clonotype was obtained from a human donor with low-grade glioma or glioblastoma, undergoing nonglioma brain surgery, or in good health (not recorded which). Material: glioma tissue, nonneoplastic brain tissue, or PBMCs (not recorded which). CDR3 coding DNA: TGTGCCAGCGGGGCCCCTGGGGACACTGAAGCTTTCTTT. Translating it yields CASGAPGDTEAFF.